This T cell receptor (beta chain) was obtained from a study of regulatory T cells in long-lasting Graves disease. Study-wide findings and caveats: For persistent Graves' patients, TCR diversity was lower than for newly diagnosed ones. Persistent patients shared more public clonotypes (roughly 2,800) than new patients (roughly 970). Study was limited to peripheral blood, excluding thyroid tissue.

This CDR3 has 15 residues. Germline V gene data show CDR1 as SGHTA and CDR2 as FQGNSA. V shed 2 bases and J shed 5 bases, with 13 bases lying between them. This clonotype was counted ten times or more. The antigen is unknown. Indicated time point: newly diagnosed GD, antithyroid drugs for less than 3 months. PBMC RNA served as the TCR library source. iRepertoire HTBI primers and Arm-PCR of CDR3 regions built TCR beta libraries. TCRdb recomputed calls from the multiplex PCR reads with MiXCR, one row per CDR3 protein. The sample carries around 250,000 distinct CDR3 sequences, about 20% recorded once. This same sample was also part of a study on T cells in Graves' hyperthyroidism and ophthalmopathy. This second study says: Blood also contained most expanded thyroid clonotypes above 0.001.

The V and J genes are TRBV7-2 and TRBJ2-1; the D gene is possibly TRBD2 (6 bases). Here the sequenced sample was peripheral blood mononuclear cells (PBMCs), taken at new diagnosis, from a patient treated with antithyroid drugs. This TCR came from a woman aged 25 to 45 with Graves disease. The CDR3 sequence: CASSLSGLPHNEQFF. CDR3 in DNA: TGTGCCAGCAGCTTATCCGGACTACCCCACAATGAGCAGTTCTTC. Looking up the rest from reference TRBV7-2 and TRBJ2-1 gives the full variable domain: GAGVSQSPSNKVTEKGKDVELRCDPISGHTALYWYRQSLGQGLEFLIYFQGNSAPDKSGLPSDRFSAERTGGSVSTLTIQRTQQEDSAVYLCASSLSGLPHNEQFFGPGTRLTVL.